This is a list of T cell receptor beta chains from one sample in a study of PD-1 and CTLA-4 blockade in melanoma. The table came from immunoSEQ multiplex PCR; TCRdb's copy has only in-frame clones and leaves some out. The data contain about 16,000 clones, around 70% of them seen just once; the ten biggest clones take up 12% to 15%. The specimen comprised CD8+ T cells from peripheral blood, sampled from a patient given anti-PD-1 treatment. The receptors were sampled from a human donor with melanoma. The CDR3 runs from the conserved cysteine through the conserved F or W. D genes are given only for firm matches. Clone sizes are given selectively: once, few, many, or a class where the clone is expanded.

j_call: TRBJ2-2
clone_size: NA
d_call: NA
v_call: TRBV29-1
cdr3_nt: TGCAGCGTTGAAGGAGACAGCTCGAACACCGGGGAGCTGTTTTTT
cdr3_aa: CSVEGDSSNTGELFF

j_call: TRBJ1-2
clone_size: NA
d_call: NA
v_call: TRBV2
cdr3_nt: TGTGCCAGCCCAATCGAAAACACGGACCGGGGCCGTGGCTACACCTTC
cdr3_aa: CASPIENTDRGRGYTF

j_call: TRBJ2-5
clone_size: NA
d_call: TRBD2
v_call: TRBV29-1
cdr3_nt: TGCAGCGTTGAAGAGGTGTTAGCGGGAGCAGAGACCCAGTACTTC
cdr3_aa: CSVEEVLAGAETQYF

j_call: TRBJ2-7
clone_size: NA
d_call: NA
v_call: TRBV3-1/TRBV3-2
cdr3_nt: TGTGCCAGCAGCCAGACCGATGTCCTCGACGAGCAGTACTTC
cdr3_aa: CASSQTDVLDEQYF

j_call: TRBJ2-1
clone_size: NA
d_call: TRBD2
v_call: TRBV4-1
cdr3_nt: TGCGCCAGCAGCCAAGATATGGTAGGACTAGTCCGGTTCTTC
cdr3_aa: CASSQDMVGLVRFF

j_call: TRBJ1-5
clone_size: NA
d_call: NA
v_call: TRBV10-3
cdr3_nt: TGTGCCATCAGCCCCCCGGGGCGAGATCAGCCCCAGCATTTT
cdr3_aa: CAISPPGRDQPQHF

j_call: TRBJ1-5
clone_size: medium-sized
d_call: NA
v_call: TRBV3-1/TRBV3-2
cdr3_nt: TGTGCCAGCAGCCCAACCACGTGGACAGAAAGCAATCAGCCCCAGCATTTT
cdr3_aa: CASSPTTWTESNQPQHF

j_call: TRBJ2-1
clone_size: medium-sized
d_call: TRBD2
v_call: TRBV27
cdr3_nt: TGTGCCAGCAGTTTACTAGCGGGAGGGAAGGAAAATGAGCAGTTCTTC
cdr3_aa: CASSLLAGGKENEQFF

j_call: TRBJ1-4
clone_size: NA
d_call: TRBD1
v_call: TRBV28
cdr3_nt: TGTGCCAGCAGTTCCCTTGAGATTTCCGGGACAGGAACTAATGAAAAACTGTTTTTT
cdr3_aa: CASSSLEISGTGTNEKLFF

j_call: TRBJ2-5
clone_size: NA
d_call: NA
v_call: TRBV30
cdr3_nt: TGTGCCTGGAGTGTGGGGGCCACCGGGGAAGAGACCCAGTACTTC
cdr3_aa: CAWSVGATGEETQYF

j_call: TRBJ2-1
clone_size: NA
d_call: NA
v_call: TRBV5-6
cdr3_nt: TGTGCCAGCAGCTTGGAGCACAATGAGCAGTTCTTC
cdr3_aa: CASSLEHNEQFF

j_call: TRBJ1-2
clone_size: NA
d_call: NA
v_call: TRBV16
cdr3_nt: TGTGCCAGCAGCCAATCGCCGACGGCCGCGGGCTATGGCTACACCTTC
cdr3_aa: CASSQSPTAAGYGYTF

j_call: TRBJ2-1
clone_size: few
d_call: TRBD1
v_call: TRBV11-3
cdr3_nt: TGTGCCAGCACGAGGGACAGGACGACCTACAATGAGCAGTTCTTC
cdr3_aa: CASTRDRTTYNEQFF

j_call: TRBJ1-1
clone_size: NA
d_call: TRBD1
v_call: TRBV4-1
cdr3_nt: TGCGCCAGCAGTCCTAACCCCAAGGGACAGGGATGGACTGAAGCTTTCTTT
cdr3_aa: CASSPNPKGQGWTEAFF

j_call: TRBJ2-7
clone_size: few
d_call: NA
v_call: TRBV25-1
cdr3_nt: TGTGCCAGCAGTGGAATCAGGGGTTACGAGCAGTACTTC
cdr3_aa: CASSGIRGYEQYF

j_call: TRBJ1-6
clone_size: NA
d_call: TRBD1
v_call: TRBV12-5
cdr3_nt: TGTGCTAGTGGTTCGGGACAGATGGAGGGGTATAATTCACCCCTCCACTTT
cdr3_aa: CASGSGQMEGYNSPLHF

j_call: TRBJ1-2
clone_size: NA
d_call: NA
v_call: TRBV12-3/TRBV12-4
cdr3_nt: TGTGCCAGCAGTTTTTGGGGCGGCTATGGCTATACCTTC
cdr3_aa: CASSFWGGYGYTF

j_call: TRBJ1-1
clone_size: NA
d_call: NA
v_call: TRBV6-6
cdr3_nt: TGTGCCAGCAGTTTAGGGGGGCTGGGGACTGAAGCTTTCTTT
cdr3_aa: CASSLGGLGTEAFF

j_call: TRBJ1-4
clone_size: NA
d_call: NA
v_call: TRBV7-9
cdr3_nt: TGTGCCAGCAGCTTCAGGGTGGGTGAAAAACTGTTTTTT
cdr3_aa: CASSFRVGEKLFF

j_call: TRBJ2-1
clone_size: once
d_call: NA
v_call: TRBV19
cdr3_nt: TGTGCCAGTAGTACCCGACAGTACAATGAGCAGTTCTTC
cdr3_aa: CASSTRQYNEQFF

j_call: TRBJ1-5
clone_size: once
d_call: TRBD1
v_call: TRBV2
cdr3_nt: TGTGCCAGCAGTCCCGGGACAGGGACGGTGGGGAATCAGCCCCAGCATTTT
cdr3_aa: CASSPGTGTVGNQPQHF

j_call: TRBJ2-5
clone_size: NA
d_call: NA
v_call: TRBV10-3
cdr3_nt: TGTGCCATCAGTGAGTCTAAGCCGAAAGGGACCCAGTACTTC
cdr3_aa: CAISESKPKGTQYF